Reported below is one TCR beta chain. The antigen it recognizes is unknown. One base away there is no much larger clone; base qualities are not given. This specimen comes from a study of blood T cell repertoires in COVID-19 (dated by TCRdb to 2020 to 2022). Notes on the research overall: The collaborator samples originated in the United States, Italy and Spain and spanned the acute and convalescent phases of COVID-19. The prospective study material was composed of cDNA or gDNA derived from T cells, B-cell-depleted T cells, or PBMCs. Where HLA class I and class II types were available, the types were taken from metadata supplied by the sample provider, not from assay-based typing. The repertoires were released in a freely available public database intended as a resource for research on the immune response to SARS-CoV-2. Nearly every sample came with metadata listing a de-identified subject ID, COVID-19 status, age in years and sex. The dataset comprised deeply sampled blood TCRbeta repertoires from subjects exposed to, actively infected with, or recovered from COVID-19. Samples came from the ongoing ImmuneRACE study (first 160 participants) plus 1,254 subjects from 6 global collaborators.

General findings and caveats noted by the study authors: The amount of clinical and demographic metadata varied by source and participant and was provided uncurated.

Whole blood was collected in K2EDTA tubes by collaborating institutions according to the institutions' own protocols. For TCRbeta analysis, collaborators shipped samples in one of three forms: frozen whole blood, isolated PBMCs, or DNA extracted from either of those sample types. TCRbeta CDR3 regions were amplified from genomic DNA by means of the immunoSEQ Assay, a bias-controlled multiplex PCR. Concerning the study's data processing: Nucleated cell counts per sample were estimated from amplification of reference gene primers within the assay. To quantify the absolute abundance of each unique TCRbeta CDR3 rearrangement, sequence reads were collapsed and filtered. For each sample, productive Simpson clonality was calculated as the square root of Simpson's diversity index over productive rearrangements. The table was pulled from immuneACCESS by TCRdb, which kept in-frame rearrangements only. Such tables lose some clones; where checked, under half of the loss comes from unresolved V genes, and the rest has no known cause. V and J calls and clone size are copied from that table; D and trimming were computed from the DNA. The table for this sample lists some 41,000 clones; about four fifths of them were counted only once. The biggest ten clones account for around 4.2% of the sample.

Trimming costs V 4 bases and J 4 bases, and their ends lie 13 bases apart. Inclusive of the bounding cysteine and phenylalanine, the CDR3 is 14 residues long. Just the 42-base CDR3 DNA is kept, in frame starting at base 1. Taken from the germline V gene, the CDR1 and CDR2 loops are SGHTA and FQGNSA. Rearrangement joined TRBV7-2 to TRBJ1-2; a confident D gene designation cannot be given. Input material: peripheral blood. The clonotype was recovered from a woman in her 70s with acute or convalescent COVID-19. The CDR3: CASSSTPTGYGYTF. Here is the DNA: TGTGCCAGCAGCTCCACCCCGACGGGCTATGGCTACACCTTC.